This record covers a single T cell receptor (beta chain). Its antigen is undetermined. Hyperthyroidism was new, under 2 months, in patients aged 18 to 65. Clinicians diagnosed using symptoms, serum thyroxine, TRAb, thyroid ultrasound and orbital computed tomography. The sample belongs to a study of Graves' ophthalmopathy and Graves' hyperthyroidism. This CDR3 has 14 amino acids. Trimming shortened V by 6 bases and J by 3 bases, and 17 bases separated the two germline ends. Germline CDR1 reads GTSNPN; CDR2 reads SVGIG (reference sequence). Study-wide results and caveats: Blood also held most thyroid clonotypes expanded above 0.001 frequency. With roughly 65% sensitivity and 72% to 85% specificity, the model predicted ophthalmopathy progression.

Scientists amplified the TCR beta CDR3 regions from RNA transcripts. The workflow started with a first-round RT-PCR run with HTBI primers and then moved on to a second-round multiplex PCR. Each CDR3 protein is one row after TCRdb ran MiXCR on the multiplex PCR reads. The sample comprises 400,000 to 450,000 distinct CDR3 sequences, more than 20% of which are singletons, and around 3% rests with the top ten. The sequenced sample was peripheral blood. The receptor comes from a woman between 18 and 29 years old with stable Graves' hyperthyroidism. This chain connects TRBV30 to TRBJ2-5, with a weak D call TRBD1 (5 bases). CDR3 coding DNA: TGTGCCTGTTCCCTGGACACAGCAGAAGAGACCCAGTACTTC. This translates into CACSLDTAEETQYF.